These 25 T cell receptor beta chains originate from one sample sequenced in a study of cytomegalovirus exposure and HLA in healthy donors. It was with 60 Vbeta and 13 Jbeta primers that the PCR ran. Libraries were prepared by immunoSEQ multiplex PCR; TCRdb keeps only in-frame clonotypes and omits some of them. The sample records about 170,000 clones, around 62% being singletons. The specimen sequenced was PBMCs. The receptors were sampled from a man aged 35 to 55 in good health and CMV-seronegative.

V gene TRBV2 combines with J gene TRBJ2-7, with a tentative D call TRBD1 (5 bases). Germline V gene sequence: CDR1 SNHLY, CDR2 FYNNEI. The V end was cut by 6 bases, the J end by 4 bases, with 10 bases between. The CDR3 consists of 12 residues. CDR3 DNA sequence: TGTGCCAGCAGGCAGGCAGGGTACGAGCAGTACTTC. Residues: CASRQAGYEQYF.

This chain uses TRBV6-1 with TRBJ2-2, with D possibly being TRBD1 (5 bases). CDR1 and CDR2 from the germline V gene are MNHNS and SASEGT. The CDR3 runs to 16 residues. The germline V and J ends were trimmed by 4 bases and 0 bases, with 12 bases remaining between them. CDR3 loop: CASSATAFANTGELFF. CDR3 DNA sequence: TGTGCCAGCAGTGCGACAGCGTTCGCGAACACCGGGGAGCTGTTTTTT.

This clone was counted only a few times. Written as DNA, the CDR3 is TGTGCCAGCAGGACACAACCATCGGGGGAGACCCAGTACTTC. It codes for CASRTQPSGETQYF. The chain carries TRBV6-5 and TRBJ2-5; a weak D match, TRBD2 (5 bases). Germline-derived CDR1 and CDR2 are MNHEY and SVGAGI. With 6 bases removed from V and 5 bases from J, the gap between germline ends came to 16 bases. CDR3 length: 14 residues.

The CDR3 DNA reads TGTGCCAGCAGCCAGGGGCCCGGCAGGGAAGAGACCCAGTACTTC. It yields the protein CASSQGPGREETQYF. This chain joins TRBV7-9 and TRBJ2-5, with D possibly TRBD1 on 6 matching bases. Per the germline V gene, CDR1 is SEHNR and CDR2 is FQNEAQ (reference sequence). V lost 5 bases to trimming and J lost 3 bases, with 16 bases between them. The CDR3 runs to 15 residues.

This clone has only a few counts. The J gene is TRBJ2-2, the V gene TRBV5-1; possibly TRBD2 for D (5 bases). The CDR3 sequence is 12 residues long. Trimming left V 2 bases short and J 7 bases short, with 6 bases between. Germline lookup yields CDR1 SGHRS and CDR2 YFSETQ. As DNA, the CDR3 is TGCGCCAGCAGCTTTCGGGGCGGGGAGCTGTTTTTT. The encoded protein is CASSFRGGELFF. The complete variable domain, with remaining parts taken from reference TRBV5-1 and TRBJ2-2, reads KAGVTQTPRYLIKTRGQQVTLSCSPISGHRSVSWYQQTPGQGLQFLFEYFSETQRNKGNFPGRFSGRQFSNSRSEMNVSTLELGDSALYLCASSFRGGELFFGEGSRLTVL.

J is TRBJ1-4 and V is TRBV29-1, with TRBD1 as a possible D gene (6 bases). Per germline, CDR1 SQVTM and CDR2 ANQGSEA. The CDR3 spans 14 residues. Trimming cost V 7 bases and J 8 bases, with 20 bases left between them. As DNA, the CDR3 is TGCAGCGCCGCACGGGGGGGGGCGTCAGAAAAACTGTTTTTT. It is translated as CSAARGGASEKLFF.

The sample holds a few counts of this clone. The chain links TRBV25-1 to TRBJ2-7; the D is unclear. The V end was cut by 1 base, the J end by 0 bases, with 4 bases between. The CDR3 is 13 residues long. CDR1 and CDR2 (germline): MGHDK, SYGVNS. CDR3 region: CASSEFISYEQYF. The CDR3 nucleotides are TGTGCCAGCAGTGAATTCATCTCCTACGAGCAGTACTTC.

This clone was seen only a few times. V and J are TRBV6-5 and TRBJ2-3; 9 nucleotides match TRBD1. V lost 2 bases to trimming and J lost 4 bases; unmatched junction nucleotides: 7. The CDR3 is made up of 16 amino acids. CDR1 MNHEY and CDR2 SVGAGI come from the germline V gene. The CDR3 sequence: CASSYTFTGGADTQYF. Written as DNA, the CDR3 is TGTGCCAGCAGTTACACTTTTACAGGGGGCGCAGATACGCAGTATTTT.

The V call is TRBV11-2, the J call TRBJ2-1, with TRBD2 matching 7 bases. The CDR3 covers 16 residues. V gave up 1 base and J gave up 8 bases; unmatched junction bases: 11. Germline V gene sequence: CDR1 SGHAT, CDR2 FQNNGV. CDR3 in DNA: TGTGCCAGCAGCTTAGGTCTCCGGGGGGTAGTGGATGAGCAGTTCTTC. Protein sequence: CASSLGLRGVVDEQFF.

V and J are TRBV7-3 and TRBJ2-5; TRBD1 matches at 9 bases. CDR3 size: 13 residues. V was pared by 4 bases and J by 4 bases, with 1 base of the junction left unmatched. The germline gives CDR1 SGHTA, CDR2 FQGTGA. CDR3 protein: CASSWGQGETQYF. The CDR3 DNA follows: TGTGCCAGCAGCTGGGGACAGGGAGAGACCCAGTACTTC.

The rearrangement joins TRBV7-7 to TRBJ2-1; D call uncertain. V lost 1 base and J lost 5, with 6 bases in between. In germline, CDR1 is SSHAT, CDR2 FNYEAQ (reference sequence). This CDR3 is 13 amino acids long. DNA for the CDR3: TGTGCCAGCAGCTTAGGTACGGACAATGAGCAGTTCTTC. It yields the protein CASSLGTDNEQFF.

This clone was observed a handful of times. V gene TRBV7-2 combines with J gene TRBJ2-5, with D hard to call. The J call is doubtful: the DNA matches TRBJ2-7 better. Germline CDR1 is SGHTA and CDR2 is FQGNSA. The CDR3 has 15 amino acids. Here the CDR3 DNA reads TGTGCCAGCAGCTTCAACCGCGTTCTCTCCTACGAGCAGTACTTC. As protein: CASSFNRVLSYEQYF.

J is TRBJ2-7 and V is TRBV10-3; TRBD1 matches 8 bases. The J segment lost 0 bases and the V segment lost 7 bases, leaving 8 bases of the junction unmatched. Looked up from germline, CDR1 is ENHRY and CDR2 is SYGVKD. The CDR3 totals 15 residues. The CDR3 is CAINRDRGDSYEQYF. The CDR3, as DNA: TGTGCCATCAATCGCGACAGGGGTGACTCCTACGAGCAGTACTTC.

In its sample, this clone was seen once. The chain recombines TRBV28 with TRBJ1-2; D not certain. CDR1 is MDHEN, CDR2 SYDVKM, per germline. V was clipped by 6 bases and J by 8 bases, with 19 bases between them. This CDR3 has 14 amino acids. The CDR3 loop reads CASSLIQSPLGYTF. CDR3 sequence (DNA): TGTGCCAGCAGCTTGATACAGAGCCCCTTGGGCTACACCTTC.

V and J are TRBV27 and TRBJ1-5; possibly TRBD1 for D (5 bases). V was pared by 4 bases and J by 0 bases, with 13 bases between. The germline CDR1 and CDR2 sequences are MNHEY and SMNVEV (reference sequence). CDR3 length: 16 residues. In DNA, the CDR3 is TGTGCCAGCAGTTCGGAGGGACCTTATAGCAATCAGCCCCAGCATTTT. Its protein product is CASSSEGPYSNQPQHF.

This chain links TRBV7-9 with TRBJ1-5; tentatively, D is TRBD1 (6 bases). Deletions cut 1 base from V and 0 bases from J, with 7 bases between. CDR1 and CDR2 (germline): SEHNR, FQNEAQ (reference sequence). CDR3 length: 15 residues. The CDR3 DNA sequence: TGTGCCAGCAGCTTAGGGACAGCTAGCAATCAGCCCCAGCATTTT. It translates to CASSLGTASNQPQHF.

This sequence joins TRBV27 and TRBJ2-7; D not resolved. Trimming left V 5 bases short and J 7 bases short, with 15 bases between. Germline CDR1 reads MNHEY; CDR2 reads SMNVEV (reference sequence). The CDR3 loop spans 13 amino acids. The CDR3 region has the DNA TGTGCCAGCAGTCTTTGGGCAGGTGATGAGCAGTACTTC. Protein product: CASSLWAGDEQYF.

V is TRBV21-1 and J is TRBJ2-7; no check of the table's D call, TRBD1, against the DNA was made. TRBV21-1 is designated a pseudogene. The CDR3 is 14 amino acids. The CDR3 DNA reads as TGTGCCAGCAGCAAACGCAGGGGCGGGTACGAGCAGTACTTC. Protein product: CASSKRRGGYEQYF.

The rearrangement joins TRBV5-1 to TRBJ2-3; TRBD2 matches at 13 bases. J was trimmed by 6 bases and V by 0 bases; bases with no gene match: 10. Germline-derived CDR1 and CDR2 are SGHRS and YFSETQ. This CDR3 has 18 residues. CDR3 loop: CASSLEPSGLAGADTQYF. The CDR3 DNA reads TGCGCCAGCAGCTTGGAACCGAGCGGACTAGCGGGAGCCGATACGCAGTATTTT.

The chain couples TRBV7-2 to TRBJ2-1; 7 nucleotides line up with TRBD2. Germline V CDR1 and CDR2: SGHTA, FQGNSA. V shed 3 bases and J 12 bases; nucleotides not matched to a gene: 14. The CDR3 spans 15 residues. In DNA form, the CDR3 reads TGTGCCAGCAGCTTGGGCCAGCGGGGCACCGGGGGGCAGTTCTTC. Translated, it gives CASSLGQRGTGGQFF.

The count of this clone is one. The chain combines TRBV5-5 with TRBJ2-1, with 8 bases matching TRBD1. The CDR3 runs 14 residues. Germline V gives CDR1 SGHKS, CDR2 YYEKEE (reference sequence). Trimming removed 5 bases from V and 5 bases from J; junction bases left unmatched: 6. The CDR3 DNA reads TGTGCCAGCAGTTCCGGACAGGGCCACAATGAGCAGTTCTTC. This codes for CASSSGQGHNEQFF. Together with reference TRBV5-5 and TRBJ2-1, the CDR3 gives the full variable domain: DAGVTQSPTHLIKTRGQQVTLRCSPISGHKSVSWYQQVLGQGPQFIFQYYEKEERGRGNFPDRFSARQFPNYSSELNVNALLLGDSALYLCASSSGQGHNEQFFGPGTRLTVL.

This clone was seen a few times. The sample has other DNA sequences that encode this CDR3 too. The chain has TRBV27 and TRBJ1-1; 7 nucleotides line up with TRBD1. J gave up 5 bases and V 6 bases, and 3 bases lay outside the gene matches. Germline V gene data show CDR1 as MNHEY and CDR2 as SMNVEV (reference sequence). CDR3 size: 12 residues. In nucleotides, the CDR3 is TGTGCCAGCAGCCCACAGGGGACTGAAGCTTTCTTT. Its translation is CASSPQGTEAFF.

The chain joins TRBV27 to TRBJ1-2; 9 bases align to TRBD1. The ends lost 8 bases at V and 3 bases at J; junction bases unmatched: 7. This CDR3 is 14 amino acids long. Per the germline V gene, CDR1 is MNHEY and CDR2 is SMNVEV (reference sequence). The DNA for the CDR3 is TGTGCCAGCCGCCGGGACAGGGACGACTATGGCTACACCTTC. Encoded protein: CASRRDRDDYGYTF.

The rearrangement uses TRBV28 and TRBJ1-5; 7 positions match TRBD1. This CDR3 region has 14 residues. Germline V CDR1 and CDR2: MDHEN, SYDVKM. V lost 6 bases and J lost 5; bases outside the gene matches: 7. CDR3: CASRPGTVDQPQHF. CDR3 DNA sequence: TGTGCCAGCAGGCCTGGGACAGTGGATCAGCCCCAGCATTTT.

This rearrangement joins TRBV5-1 to TRBJ1-5; weak D call: TRBD1 (5 bases). CDR1 and CDR2 from the germline V gene are SGHRS and YFSETQ. This CDR3 spans 15 amino acids. Trimming pared 1 base from V and 3 bases from J, leaving 11 bases between. CDR3 sequence: CASSLSGKDNQPQHF. The CDR3, as DNA: TGCGCCAGCAGCTTGTCAGGGAAGGACAATCAGCCCCAGCATTTT.